This TCR beta chain emerged from a study of cytomegalovirus exposure and HLA in healthy donors. General study points: In a later analysis, HLA-C alleles had the fewest associated TCRs, DRB1 alleles the most. A missense DCLRE1C variant was associated with V- and J-gene trimming of TCR beta chains in a later analysis, and an independent cohort replicated the association. The study found most TCR sequences rare, yet found some public TCRs in many donors.

Primers included in the PCR were 60 Vbeta and 13 Jbeta primers. TCRdb's copy holds only in-frame clones and misses some; the assay was immunoSEQ multiplex PCR. The sample lists 200,000 to 250,000 clones, 82% occurring once. Details on this clone: Antigen specificity is unknown.

CDR3 length: 16 amino acids. V lost 5 bases to trimming and J lost 0 bases; unmatched junction nucleotides: 10. CDR1 and CDR2 (germline): MDHEN, SYDVKM. Input material: PBMCs. The chain carries TRBV28 and TRBJ2-7; 7 bases map to TRBD1. The TCR originated in a woman aged 40 to 50 in good health and CMV-seronegative. The CDR3 here is CASSLSSDRFSYEQYF. The CDR3 region has the DNA TGTGCCAGCAGTCTCTCCTCGGACAGGTTCTCCTACGAGCAGTACTTC.